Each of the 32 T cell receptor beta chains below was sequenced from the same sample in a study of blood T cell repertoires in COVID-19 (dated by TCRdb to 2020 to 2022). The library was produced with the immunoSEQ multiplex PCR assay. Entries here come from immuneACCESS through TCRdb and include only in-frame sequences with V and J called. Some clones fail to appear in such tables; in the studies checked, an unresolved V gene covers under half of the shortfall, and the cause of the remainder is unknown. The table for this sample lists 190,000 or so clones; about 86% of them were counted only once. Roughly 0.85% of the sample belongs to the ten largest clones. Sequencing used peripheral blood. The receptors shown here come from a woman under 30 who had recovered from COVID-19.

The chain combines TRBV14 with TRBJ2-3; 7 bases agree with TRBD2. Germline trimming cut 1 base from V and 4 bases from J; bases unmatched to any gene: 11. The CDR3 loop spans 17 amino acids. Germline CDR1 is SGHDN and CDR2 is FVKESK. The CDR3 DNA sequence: TGTGCCAGCAGCCAAGGGGGGGGGACCACGAAAGCAGATACGCAGTATTTT. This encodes CASSQGGGTTKADTQYF.

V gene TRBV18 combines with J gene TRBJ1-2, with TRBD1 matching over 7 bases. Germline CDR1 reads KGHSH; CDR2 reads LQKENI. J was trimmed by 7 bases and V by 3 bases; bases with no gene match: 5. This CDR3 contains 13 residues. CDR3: CASSPQGTAGYTF. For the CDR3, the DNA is TGTGCCAGCTCACCGCAAGGGACAGCTGGCTACACCTTC.

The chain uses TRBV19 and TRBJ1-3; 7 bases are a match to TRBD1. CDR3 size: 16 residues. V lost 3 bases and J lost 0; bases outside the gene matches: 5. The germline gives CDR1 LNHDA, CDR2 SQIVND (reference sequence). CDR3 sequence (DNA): TGTGCCAGTAGTATGGGGGACAGTTTCTCTGGAAACACCATATATTTT. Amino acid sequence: CASSMGDSFSGNTIYF.

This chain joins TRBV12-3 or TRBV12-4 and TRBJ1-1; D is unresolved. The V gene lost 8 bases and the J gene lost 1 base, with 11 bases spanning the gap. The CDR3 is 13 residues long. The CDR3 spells CASGWRRNTEAFF. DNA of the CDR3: TGTGCCAGCGGTTGGCGGCGGAACACTGAAGCTTTCTTT.

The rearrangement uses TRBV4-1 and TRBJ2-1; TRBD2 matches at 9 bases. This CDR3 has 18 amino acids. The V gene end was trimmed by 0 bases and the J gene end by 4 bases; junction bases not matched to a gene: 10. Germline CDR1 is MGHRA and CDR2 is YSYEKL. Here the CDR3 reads CASSQDLGARGGYNEQFF. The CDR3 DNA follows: TGCGCCAGCAGCCAAGATCTTGGTGCGCGGGGGGGATACAATGAGCAGTTCTTC.

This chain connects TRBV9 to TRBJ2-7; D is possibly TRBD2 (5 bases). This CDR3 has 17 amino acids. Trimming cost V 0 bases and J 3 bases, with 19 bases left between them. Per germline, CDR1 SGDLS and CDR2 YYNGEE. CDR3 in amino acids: CASSVATRVIKYYEQYF. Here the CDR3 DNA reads TGTGCCAGCAGCGTAGCTACGAGGGTGATCAAGTACTACGAGCAGTACTTC.

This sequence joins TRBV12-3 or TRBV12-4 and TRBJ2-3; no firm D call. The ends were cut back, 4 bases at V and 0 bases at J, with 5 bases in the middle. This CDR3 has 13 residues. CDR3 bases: TGTGCCAGCAGTTCTTCTAGCACAGATACGCAGTATTTT. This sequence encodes CASSSSSTDTQYF.

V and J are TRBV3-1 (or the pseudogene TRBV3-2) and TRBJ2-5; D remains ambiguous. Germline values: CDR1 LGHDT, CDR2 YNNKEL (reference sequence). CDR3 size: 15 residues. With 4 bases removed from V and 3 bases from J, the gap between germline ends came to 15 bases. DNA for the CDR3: TGTGCCAGCAGCCTACTTAGCAGAAGAGAAGAGACCCAGTACTTC. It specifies CASSLLSRREETQYF.

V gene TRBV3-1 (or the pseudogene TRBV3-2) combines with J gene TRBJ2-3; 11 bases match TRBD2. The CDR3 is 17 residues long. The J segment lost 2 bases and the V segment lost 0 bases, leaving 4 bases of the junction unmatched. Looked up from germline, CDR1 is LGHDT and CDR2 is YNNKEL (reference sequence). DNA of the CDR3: TGTGCCAGCAGCCAAGATAAGACTAGCGGGGTCACAGATACGCAGTATTTT. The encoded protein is CASSQDKTSGVTDTQYF.

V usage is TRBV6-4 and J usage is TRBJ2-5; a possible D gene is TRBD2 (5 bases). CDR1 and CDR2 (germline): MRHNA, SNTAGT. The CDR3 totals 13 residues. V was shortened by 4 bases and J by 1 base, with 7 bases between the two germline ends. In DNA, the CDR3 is TGTGCCAGCAGTGGGCTAGCCCAAGAGACCCAGTACTTC. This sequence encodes CASSGLAQETQYF.

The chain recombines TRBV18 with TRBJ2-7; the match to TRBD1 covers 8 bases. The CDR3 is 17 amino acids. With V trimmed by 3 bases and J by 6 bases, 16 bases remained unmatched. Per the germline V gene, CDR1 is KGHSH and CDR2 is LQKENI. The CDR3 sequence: CASSPRGGQGAMGEQYF. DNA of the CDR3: TGTGCCAGCTCACCCCGAGGTGGGCAGGGGGCAATGGGCGAGCAGTACTTC.

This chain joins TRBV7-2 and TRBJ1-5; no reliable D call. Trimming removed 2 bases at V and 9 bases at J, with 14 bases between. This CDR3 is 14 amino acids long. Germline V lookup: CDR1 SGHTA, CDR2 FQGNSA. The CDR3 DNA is TGTGCCAGCAGCTTATTTGGCGGGGTCTCGCCCCAGCATTTT. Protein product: CASSLFGGVSPQHF. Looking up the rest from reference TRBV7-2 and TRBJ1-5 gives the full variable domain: GAGVSQSPSNKVTEKGKDVELRCDPISGHTALYWYRQSLGQGLEFLIYFQGNSAPDKSGLPSDRFSAERTGGSVSTLTIQRTQQEDSAVYLCASSLFGGVSPQHFGDGTRLSIL.

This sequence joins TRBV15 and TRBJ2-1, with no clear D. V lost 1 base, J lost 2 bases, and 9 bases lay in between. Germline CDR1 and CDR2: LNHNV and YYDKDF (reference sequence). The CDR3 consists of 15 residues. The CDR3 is CATSRGGGAYNEQFF. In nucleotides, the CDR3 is TGTGCCACCAGCAGAGGAGGCGGAGCCTACAATGAGCAGTTCTTC.

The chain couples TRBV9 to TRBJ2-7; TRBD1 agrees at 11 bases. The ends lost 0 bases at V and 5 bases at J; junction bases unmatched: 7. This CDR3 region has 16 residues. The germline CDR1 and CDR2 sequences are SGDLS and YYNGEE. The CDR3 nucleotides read TGTGCCAGCAGCGTAGGGGTGAGGACAGGGGGCCACGAGCAGTACTTC. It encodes CASSVGVRTGGHEQYF.

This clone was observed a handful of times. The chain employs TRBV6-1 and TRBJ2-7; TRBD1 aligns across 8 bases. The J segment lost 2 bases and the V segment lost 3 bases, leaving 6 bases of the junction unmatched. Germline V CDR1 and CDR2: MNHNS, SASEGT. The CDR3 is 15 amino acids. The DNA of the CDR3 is TGTGCCAGCAGTGAGCAGGGGGCAGTGCCCTACGAGCAGTACGTC. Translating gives CASSEQGAVPYEQYV.

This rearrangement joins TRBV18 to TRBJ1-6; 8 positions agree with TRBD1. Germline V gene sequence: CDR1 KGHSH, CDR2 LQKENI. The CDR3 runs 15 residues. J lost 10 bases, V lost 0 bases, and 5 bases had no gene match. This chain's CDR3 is CASSPPRTGHSPLHF. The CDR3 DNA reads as TGTGCCAGCTCACCACCCAGGACAGGGCACTCACCCCTCCACTTT.

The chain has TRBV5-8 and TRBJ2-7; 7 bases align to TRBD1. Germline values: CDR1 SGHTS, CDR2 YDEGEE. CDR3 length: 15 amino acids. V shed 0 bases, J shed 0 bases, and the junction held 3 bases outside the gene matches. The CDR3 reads CASSLAGQFSYEQYF. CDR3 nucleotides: TGTGCCAGCAGCTTGGCGGGACAGTTCTCCTACGAGCAGTACTTC.

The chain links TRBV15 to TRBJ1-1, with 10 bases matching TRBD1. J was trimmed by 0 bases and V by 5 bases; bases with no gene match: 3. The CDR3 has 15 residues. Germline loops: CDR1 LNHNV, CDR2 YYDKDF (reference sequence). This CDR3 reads CATSRDRGLNTEAFF. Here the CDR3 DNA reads TGTGCCACCAGCCGGGACAGGGGCTTGAACACTGAAGCTTTCTTT.

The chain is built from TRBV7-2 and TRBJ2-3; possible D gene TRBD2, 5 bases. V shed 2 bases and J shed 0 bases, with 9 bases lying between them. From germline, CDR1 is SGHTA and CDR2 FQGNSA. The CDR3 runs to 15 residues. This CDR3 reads CASSLWGASTDTQYF. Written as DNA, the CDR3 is TGTGCCAGCAGCTTATGGGGAGCTAGCACAGATACGCAGTATTTT. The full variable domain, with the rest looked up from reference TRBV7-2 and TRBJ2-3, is GAGVSQSPSNKVTEKGKDVELRCDPISGHTALYWYRQSLGQGLEFLIYFQGNSAPDKSGLPSDRFSAERTGGSVSTLTIQRTQQEDSAVYLCASSLWGASTDTQYFGPGTRLTVL.

In DNA, the CDR3 is TGTGCCAGCAGCTTGGGACAGGGGAGGGGATATGGCTACACCTTC. Protein sequence: CASSLGQGRGYGYTF. This sequence joins TRBV5-5 and TRBJ1-2; 8 positions match TRBD1. The CDR3 has 15 residues. After removal of 0 bases from V and 5 bases from J, the junction contained 6 bases not matched to a gene. CDR1 is SGHKS, CDR2 YYEKEE, per germline (reference sequence).

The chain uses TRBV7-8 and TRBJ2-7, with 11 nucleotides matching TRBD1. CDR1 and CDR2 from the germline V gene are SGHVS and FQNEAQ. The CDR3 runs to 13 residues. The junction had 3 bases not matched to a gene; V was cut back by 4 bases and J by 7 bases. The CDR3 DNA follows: TGTGCCAGCAGCTCGGACAGGGGGCAAGAGCAGTACGTC. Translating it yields CASSSDRGQEQYV.

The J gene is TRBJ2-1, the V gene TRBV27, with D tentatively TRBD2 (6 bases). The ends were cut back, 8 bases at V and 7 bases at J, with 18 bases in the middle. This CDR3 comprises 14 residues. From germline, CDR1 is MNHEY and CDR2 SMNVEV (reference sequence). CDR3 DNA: TGTGCCAGCGCGCCGGGACTTTCGGGAAATGAGCAGTTCTTC. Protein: CASAPGLSGNEQFF.

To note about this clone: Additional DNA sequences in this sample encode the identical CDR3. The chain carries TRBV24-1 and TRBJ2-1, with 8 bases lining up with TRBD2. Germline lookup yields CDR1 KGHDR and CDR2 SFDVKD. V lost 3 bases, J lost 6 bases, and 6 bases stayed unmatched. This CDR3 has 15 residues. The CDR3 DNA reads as TGTGCCACCAGTGATCCCGGGACTAGTGGCAATGAGCAGTTCTTC. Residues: CATSDPGTSGNEQFF.

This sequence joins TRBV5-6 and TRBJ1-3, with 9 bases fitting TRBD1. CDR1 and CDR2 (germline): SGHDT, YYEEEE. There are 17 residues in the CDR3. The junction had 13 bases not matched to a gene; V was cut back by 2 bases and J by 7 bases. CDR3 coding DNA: TGTGCCAGCAGCTTAGTAACAGGGGGCTCCACGCGGAACACCATATATTTT. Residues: CASSLVTGGSTRNTIYF.

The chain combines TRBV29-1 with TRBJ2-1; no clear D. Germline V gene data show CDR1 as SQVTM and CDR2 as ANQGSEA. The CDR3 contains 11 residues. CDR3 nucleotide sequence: TGCAGTTTTACAGAGCACAATGAGCAGTTCTTC. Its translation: CSFTEHNEQFF.

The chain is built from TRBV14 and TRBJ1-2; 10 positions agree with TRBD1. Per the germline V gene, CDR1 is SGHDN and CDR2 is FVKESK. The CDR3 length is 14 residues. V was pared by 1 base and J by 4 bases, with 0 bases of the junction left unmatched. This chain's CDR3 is CASSQGQGAYGYTF. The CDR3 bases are TGTGCCAGCAGCCAAGGACAGGGGGCCTATGGCTACACCTTC.

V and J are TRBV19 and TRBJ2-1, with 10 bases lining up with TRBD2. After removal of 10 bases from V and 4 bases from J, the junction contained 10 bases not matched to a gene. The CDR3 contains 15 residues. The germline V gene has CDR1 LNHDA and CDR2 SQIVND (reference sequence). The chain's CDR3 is CATSLLAGVYNEQFF. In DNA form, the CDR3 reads TGTGCCACTTCTCTCCTAGCGGGAGTTTACAATGAGCAGTTCTTC.

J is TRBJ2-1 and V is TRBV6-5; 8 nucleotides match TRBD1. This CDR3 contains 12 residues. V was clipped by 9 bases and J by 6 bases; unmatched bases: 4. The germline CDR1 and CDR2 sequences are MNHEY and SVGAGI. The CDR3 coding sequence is TGTGCCAGTACGGACAGGGTCAATGAGCAGTTCTTC. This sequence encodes CASTDRVNEQFF.

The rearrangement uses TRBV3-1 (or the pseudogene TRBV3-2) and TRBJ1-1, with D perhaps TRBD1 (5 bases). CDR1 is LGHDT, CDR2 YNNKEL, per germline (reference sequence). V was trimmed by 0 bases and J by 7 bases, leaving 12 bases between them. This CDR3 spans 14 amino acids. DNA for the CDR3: TGTGCCAGCAGCCAAGATAGGGGTCGGCTTGAAGCTTTCTTT. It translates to CASSQDRGRLEAFF.

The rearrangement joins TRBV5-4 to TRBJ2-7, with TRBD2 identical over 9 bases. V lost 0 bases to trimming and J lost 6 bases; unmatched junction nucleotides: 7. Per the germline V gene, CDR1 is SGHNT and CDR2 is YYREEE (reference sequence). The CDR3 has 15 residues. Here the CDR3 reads CASSLGSGSPPEQYV. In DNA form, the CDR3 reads TGTGCCAGCAGCTTGGGTAGCGGGAGTCCGCCCGAGCAGTACGTC.

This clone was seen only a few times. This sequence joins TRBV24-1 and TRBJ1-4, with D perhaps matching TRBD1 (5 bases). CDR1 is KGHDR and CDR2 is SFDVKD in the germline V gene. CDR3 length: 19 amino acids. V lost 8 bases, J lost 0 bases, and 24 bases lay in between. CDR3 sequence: CATMIQLGPGNATNEKLFF. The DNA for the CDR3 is TGTGCCACCATGATCCAGCTAGGTCCAGGGAATGCAACTAATGAAAAACTGTTTTTT.

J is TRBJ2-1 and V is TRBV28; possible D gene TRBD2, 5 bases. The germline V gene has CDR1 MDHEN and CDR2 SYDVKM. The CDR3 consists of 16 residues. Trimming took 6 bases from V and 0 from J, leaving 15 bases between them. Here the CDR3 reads CASRTLEGSSYNEQFF. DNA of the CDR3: TGTGCCAGCAGGACCCTTGAGGGCAGCTCCTACAATGAGCAGTTCTTC.